This passage covers 25 T cell receptor beta chains from one sample sequenced in a study of T-cell memory formation after mild COVID-19. TCRdb re-derived calls from the 5' RACE reads in MiXCR, one entry per CDR3 protein. The sample yields more than 80,000 distinct CDR3 sequences, around 15% seen once. The sequencing sample was made of PBMCs or a T cell subset sorted from them (not recorded which). Receptor source: an adult woman who had mild COVID-19 (a few samples of this study predate the infection). Cell type and time point are not known.

This sequence joins TRBV7-3 and TRBJ2-5, with D tentatively TRBD2 (5 bases). V was clipped by 1 base and J by 2 bases, with 8 bases between them. Germline lookup yields CDR1 SGHTA and CDR2 FQGTGA. The CDR3 covers 14 residues. CDR3 protein: CASSLIGGQETQYF. Written as DNA, the CDR3 is TGTGCCAGCAGCTTAATCGGCGGGCAAGAGACCCAGTACTTC.

On this clonotype: A junction end diverges from the germline sequence, so it may reflect a read error. The genes are TRBV9 and TRBJ1-1, with D possibly being TRBD1 (5 bases). This CDR3 spans 14 amino acids. CDR1 is SGDLS and CDR2 is YYNGEE in the germline V gene. The CDR3 here is CASSDSYMNTEAFF. In DNA form, the CDR3 reads TGTGCAAGCAGCGACAGTTATATGAACACTGAAGCTTTCTTT.

There are many counts of this clonotype. Mismatch with germline at one junction end may stem from a read error. The V gene is TRBV7-3, the J gene TRBJ1-1, with TRBD1 as a possible D gene (6 bases). This CDR3 is 13 amino acids long. From germline, CDR1 is SGHTA and CDR2 FQGTGA. The CDR3 region is CASSLGQNTEAFF. In DNA, the CDR3 is TGCGCCAGCAGCTTGGGACAGAACACTGAAGCTTTCTTT.

The chain carries TRBV2 and TRBJ2-7; tentatively, D is TRBD1 (6 bases). The CDR3 sequence is 13 residues long. CDR1 is SNHLY and CDR2 is FYNNEI in the germline V gene. The ends were cut back, 7 bases at V and 2 bases at J, with 12 bases in the middle. The CDR3 region has the DNA TGTGCCAGCAATATGGACAGCGCCTACGAGCAGTACTTC. Protein product: CASNMDSAYEQYF.

Only a few counts were recorded for this clonotype. The rearrangement uses TRBV27 and TRBJ1-1; D unresolved. Trimming stripped 2 bases from V and 4 bases from J, with 8 bases between. CDR1 and CDR2 (germline): MNHEY, SMNVEV (reference sequence). The CDR3 spans 13 residues. CDR3 protein: CASSLGGFTEAFF. The CDR3, as DNA: TGTGCCAGCAGTTTAGGTGGCTTCACTGAAGCTTTCTTT.

This rearrangement joins TRBV9 to TRBJ2-2, with 11 bases aligning to TRBD1. The V gene's germline CDR1 is SGDLS and CDR2 YYNGEE. The CDR3 spans 15 residues. Germline trimming cut 3 bases from V and 6 bases from J; bases unmatched to any gene: 4. The chain's CDR3 is CASSGGQGAPGELFF. The CDR3, as DNA: TGTGCCAGCAGCGGTGGACAGGGGGCCCCCGGGGAGCTGTTTTTT.

This clonotype was counted between two and nine times. The chain carries TRBV7-9 and TRBJ1-1; D not certain. Trimming removed 2 bases from V and 7 bases from J, with 8 bases in between. The CDR3 has 12 residues. Looked up from germline, CDR1 is SEHNR and CDR2 is FQNEAQ (reference sequence). The CDR3: CASSLQANEAFF. The CDR3 DNA reads as TGTGCCAGCAGCTTACAGGCAAATGAAGCTTTCTTT.

Only a few counts were recorded for this clonotype. The rearrangement joins TRBV20-1 to TRBJ2-2, with TRBD2 matching over 9 bases. The CDR3 length is 15 residues. CDR1 is DFQATT and CDR2 is SNEGSKA in the germline V gene (reference sequence). Trimming at V came to 1 base and at J to 4 bases, leaving 4 bases not matched to a gene. Here the CDR3 DNA reads TGCAGTGCTAGAGGGCGGGAGGGGCTCACCGGGGAGCTGTTTTTT. Encoded protein: CSARGREGLTGELFF.

The rearrangement links TRBV12-3 or TRBV12-4 to TRBJ2-1, with D hard to call. V lost 3 bases and J lost 7, with 7 bases in between. The length of the CDR3 is 12 residues. CDR3 loop: CASSFARNEQFF. DNA of the CDR3: TGTGCCAGCAGTTTTGCCCGAAATGAGCAGTTCTTC.

This clonotype was detected a few times. J is TRBJ2-7 and V is TRBV3-1; a possible D gene is TRBD1 (6 bases). CDR3 size: 15 residues. Germline V CDR1 and CDR2: LGHDT, YNNKEL (reference sequence). V was trimmed by 3 bases and J by 3 bases, leaving 15 bases between them. Here the CDR3 DNA reads TGTGCCAGCAGCCAGTTTACAGGGAGCGGCTACGAGCAGTACTTC. As protein: CASSQFTGSGYEQYF.

The rearrangement joins TRBV12-3 or TRBV12-4 to TRBJ2-5; TRBD2 might be the D (5 bases). The V and J ends lost 5 bases and 5 bases respectively, with 12 bases between them. The CDR3 loop spans 13 amino acids. The CDR3 nucleotides are TGTGCCAGCAGTCCCGACTGGGAGGAGACCCAGTACTTC. Amino acids: CASSPDWEETQYF.

This clonotype was observed a few times. The chain is built from TRBV12-3 or TRBV12-4 and TRBJ1-6, with D perhaps matching TRBD1 (6 bases). This CDR3 contains 13 residues. The ends were cut back, 5 bases at V and 8 bases at J, with 10 bases in the middle. CDR3 sequence: CASSKGGDSPLHF. Written as DNA, the CDR3 is TGTGCCAGCAGTAAGGGGGGGGATTCACCCCTCCACTTT.

The chain joins TRBV7-6 to TRBJ2-1, with 9 bases that match TRBD2. V dropped 3 bases and J dropped 9; count of bases not matched to a gene: 9. The CDR3 length is 15 residues. Germline CDR1 is SGHVS and CDR2 is FNYEAQ. CDR3 region: CASSFRREGRTEQFF. CDR3 in DNA: TGTGCCAGCAGCTTCCGGCGGGAGGGAAGGACTGAGCAGTTCTTC.

The CDR3 here is CASSLGGQNIQYF. The CDR3 DNA reads TGTGCCAGCAGTTTAGGGGGGCAAAACATTCAGTACTTC. The V gene is TRBV12-3 or TRBV12-4, the J gene TRBJ2-4, with D possibly being TRBD1 (6 bases). CDR3 length equals 13 residues. V was pared by 1 base and J by 5 bases, with 6 bases between.

V and J are TRBV24-1 and TRBJ1-3; a weak D match, TRBD1 (5 bases). CDR3 size: 17 residues. Germline V CDR1 and CDR2: KGHDR, SFDVKD. V was cut by 2 bases and J by 0 bases, with 13 bases left in between. This chain's CDR3 is CATSDWSDSSSGNTIYF. The CDR3 DNA sequence: TGTGCCACCAGTGATTGGAGCGACAGTTCCTCTGGAAACACCATATATTTT.

This chain uses TRBV5-1 with TRBJ1-1; no firm D call. V was shortened by 0 bases and J by 4 bases, with 13 bases between the two germline ends. The V gene's germline CDR1 is SGHRS and CDR2 YFSETQ. This CDR3 contains 15 residues. The CDR3 DNA is TGCGCCAGCAGCTTGGGAGAGGGCTGGGGCACTGAAGCTTTCTTT. Its translation: CASSLGEGWGTEAFF.

This clonotype was counted many times. The chain recombines TRBV9 with TRBJ2-7; 10 bases map to TRBD1. Germline V CDR1 and CDR2: SGDLS, YYNGEE. Trimming took 7 bases from V and 6 from J; bases not matched to a gene: 7. There are 13 residues in the CDR3. The CDR3: CASSTGGPAEQYF. The CDR3 nucleotides are TGTGCCAGCTCGACAGGGGGCCCGGCCGAGCAGTACTTC.

The V gene is TRBV29-1, the J gene TRBJ2-7; D may be TRBD1 or TRBD2 (5 bases each). Looked up from germline, CDR1 is SQVTM and CDR2 is ANQGSEA. With 0 bases removed from V and 3 bases from J, the gap between germline ends came to 9 bases. This CDR3 region has 13 residues. The CDR3 nucleotides are TGCAGCGTTGAAGATCTGAGGGGCTACGAGCAGTACTTC. Residues: CSVEDLRGYEQYF.

This clonotype was picked up a small number of times. CDR3 residues: CASSLENYEQYF. DNA of the CDR3: TGTGCCAGCAGCTTAGAAAATTACGAGCAGTACTTC. The chain carries TRBV7-9 and TRBJ2-7; D unresolved. The CDR3 consists of 12 residues. V lost 1 base to trimming and J lost 4 bases, with 5 bases between them. Germline V gene data show CDR1 as SEHNR and CDR2 as FQNEAQ (reference sequence).

The chain carries TRBV29-1 and TRBJ2-3; 11 positions match TRBD1. The CDR3 has 13 residues. Unmatched junction bases numbered 6, after V lost 7 bases and J lost 6 bases. The germline CDR1 and CDR2 sequences are SQVTM and ANQGSEA. The CDR3 nucleotides read TGCAGCGGAAGGACAGGGGGCATCGATACGCAGTATTTT. This gives the protein CSGRTGGIDTQYF.

This clonotype has a handful of counts. This chain connects TRBV29-1 to TRBJ2-3, with 9 nucleotides matching TRBD1. Trimming cost V 3 bases and J 3 bases; bases outside gene matches: 4. Germline lookup yields CDR1 SQVTM and CDR2 ANQGSEA. CDR3 length: 14 residues. The CDR3 spells CSVDGTGFTDTQYF. The CDR3 DNA is TGCAGCGTTGATGGGACAGGGTTTACAGATACGCAGTATTTT.

CDR3: CASSATSLRDRGYEQYF. CDR3 DNA: TGTGCCAGCAGCGCGACTAGCCTCCGGGACAGGGGTTACGAGCAGTACTTC. V gene TRBV7-9 combines with J gene TRBJ2-7, with 10 bases identical to TRBD1. The V and J ends lost 5 bases and 4 bases, in that order; junction bases with no gene match: 14. The CDR3 has 17 amino acids. CDR1 and CDR2 from the germline V gene are SEHNR and FQNEAQ (reference sequence).

This clonotype was seen a few times. The rearrangement links TRBV7-9 to TRBJ2-1; no firm D call. The V gene's germline CDR1 is SEHNR and CDR2 FQNEAQ (reference sequence). The V gene lost 2 bases and the J gene lost 10 bases, with 12 bases spanning the gap. This CDR3 has 13 residues. This CDR3 reads CASSLWTHWEQFF. The CDR3 DNA is TGTGCCAGCAGCTTATGGACCCACTGGGAGCAGTTCTTC. The entire variable domain, with the rest obtained from reference TRBV7-9 and TRBJ2-1, is as follows: DTGVSQNPRHKITKRGQNVTFRCDPISEHNRLYWYRQTLGQGPEFLTYFQNEAQLEKSRLLSDRFSAERPKGSFSTLEIQRTEQGDSAMYLCASSLWTHWEQFFGPGTRLTVL.

This rearrangement joins TRBV6-1 to TRBJ2-1; D possibly corresponds to TRBD2 (6 bases). The V gene lost 3 bases and the J gene lost 15 bases, with 18 bases spanning the gap. This CDR3 is built from 13 residues. Germline V gene data show CDR1 as MNHNS and CDR2 as SASEGT. CDR3 nucleotide sequence: TGTGCCAGCAGTGATACGGGACTCCAAATTCGGTTCTTC. This gives the protein CASSDTGLQIRFF.

The V call is TRBV3-1, the J call TRBJ2-5; no clear D. Looked up from germline, CDR1 is LGHDT and CDR2 is YNNKEL (reference sequence). The CDR3 spans 12 residues. V gave up 4 bases and J gave up 5 bases, with 8 bases separating them. In nucleotides, the CDR3 is TGTGCCAGCAGCCCCCCGTACGAGACCCAGTACTTC. The encoded protein is CASSPPYETQYF.